The rows below give T cell receptor beta chains drawn from one sample of a study of T cell responses to AZD1222 COVID-19 vaccine. Only in-frame clones appear in the TCRdb table, and some are missing; sequencing was by immunoSEQ multiplex PCR. The sample has around 95,000 clones, about 85% seen once. Sequenced here: peripheral blood, sampled on day 0 of AZD1222 vaccination. These receptors were taken from an adult in good health. Both conserved end residues are part of each CDR3. The D gene is left open where the match is weak. Where a row states a size, it is once, few, many or the class of an expanded clone; other rows omit it.

DNA,CDR3,D,size,J,V
TGTGCCAGCAGCGTCATTAGCCAGGGCACTGAAGCTTTCTTT,CASSVISQGTEAFF,-,-,TRBJ1-1,TRBV9
TGTGCCAGCAGCTCCACAGGAGGCGGCTACACCTTC,CASSSTGGGYTF,-,-,TRBJ1-2,TRBV3-1/TRBV3-2
TGTGCCAGCAGTTACTTACTAGCGGTGTCCTACGAGCAGTACTTC,CASSYLLAVSYEQYF,TRBD2,-,TRBJ2-7,TRBV6-5
TGTGCCAGCAGTGGTTGGTCGGGCGGGCAGAATCCCTACAATGAGCAGTTCTTC,CASSGWSGGQNPYNEQFF,-,-,TRBJ2-1,TRBV6-1
TGCGCCAGCAGCCTGCTTCGACCCGGCCTAGGGGGGATGACTACTGAAGCTTTCTTT,CASSLLRPGLGGMTTEAFF,-,-,TRBJ1-1,TRBV4-3
TGTGCCAGCAGCGACCTTACCCCATATGGAAAACTGTTTTTT,CASSDLTPYGKLFF,-,-,TRBJ1-4,TRBV7-2
TGTGCCAGCAGCCAGGGGGCTAATGAAAAACTGTTTTTT,CASSQGANEKLFF,TRBD1,-,TRBJ1-4,TRBV7-3
TGCAGCGTGACCCTCCGGGACAGGGATCCCTACGAGCAGTACTTC,CSVTLRDRDPYEQYF,TRBD1,-,TRBJ2-7,TRBV29-1
TGTGCCAGCAGGCTCGAATTTATGAACACTGAAGCTTTCTTT,CASRLEFMNTEAFF,-,-,TRBJ1-1,TRBV27
TGTGCCAGCAGTTGGGGGAATCAGCCCCAGCATTTT,CASSWGNQPQHF,-,-,TRBJ1-5,TRBV12-3/TRBV12-4
TGTGCCAGCAGTACTAGCGGAGCAAGCTCCTACGAGCAGTACTTC,CASSTSGASSYEQYF,TRBD2,-,TRBJ2-7,TRBV6-5
TGTGCCAGCAGTTACCATTCAGGGAACACTGAAGCTTTCTTT,CASSYHSGNTEAFF,-,-,TRBJ1-1,TRBV6-2/TRBV6-3
TGTGCCAGCAGCCCCGGGGGACTAGCGGTAAACAATGAGCAGTTCTTC,CASSPGGLAVNNEQFF,TRBD2,-,TRBJ2-1,TRBV7-3
TGTGCCAGCTCAGGGGACGGATACGAGCAGTACTTC,CASSGDGYEQYF,-,-,TRBJ2-7,TRBV18
TGTGCCAGTAGTATAGAGGGAGGGAGGACTGAAGCTTTCTTT,CASSIEGGRTEAFF,-,-,TRBJ1-1,TRBV19
TGTGCCAGCAGCCGACCCACGAATACGCAGTATTTT,CASSRPTNTQYF,-,-,TRBJ2-3,TRBV5-8
TGTGCCAGCAGCTTGCAGGGCGGGGGGAATCTGGGCGCCGAGCAGTACTTC,CASSLQGGGNLGAEQYF,TRBD2,-,TRBJ2-7,TRBV5-6
TGTGCCAGCAGCTTACCGGGGAGTGGGGCCGGGGAGCTGTTTTTT,CASSLPGSGAGELFF,-,-,TRBJ2-2,TRBV11-3
TGTGCCAGCAGCTTTGGGTCTCGGAAAAGACAGCGTTACAATGAGCAGTTCTTC,CASSFGSRKRQRYNEQFF,-,-,TRBJ2-1,TRBV7-3
TGCGCCAGCAGCTTGGCCTCAAGGGTCACAGATACGCAGTATTTT,CASSLASRVTDTQYF,-,-,TRBJ2-3,TRBV5-1
TGTGCCAGCAGTTTATTGGCAGGAAGCGGGGAGCTGTTTTTT,CASSLLAGSGELFF,-,-,TRBJ2-2,TRBV28
TGTGCCACCAGCAGACTCGGGACAGGGAATGGCTACACCTTC,CATSRLGTGNGYTF,TRBD1,-,TRBJ1-2,TRBV15
TGTGCCAGCAGCGTAGCTGACGCCTACAATGAGCAGTTCTTC,CASSVADAYNEQFF,-,-,TRBJ2-1,TRBV9
TGTGCCAGCAGCCGTGCCGGGACTAGCGGCTACGAGCAGTACTTC,CASSRAGTSGYEQYF,TRBD2,once,TRBJ2-7,TRBV7-8
TGTGCCAGCTTCAGGGGGATGGAGGCTTTCTTT,CASFRGMEAFF,TRBD1,-,TRBJ1-1,TRBV19
TGTGCCAGCAGTTCGAGGCAAGATCAGCCCCAGCATTTT,CASSSRQDQPQHF,-,-,TRBJ1-5,TRBV12-3/TRBV12-4
TGTGCCAGCAGTCCCCTAGGACAGCTCCAAGAGACCCAGTACTTC,CASSPLGQLQETQYF,-,-,TRBJ2-5,TRBV7-9
TGCGCCAGCAGCCAAGATTTACCATTGGGACAGGGGGCTTTTGCCAAAAACATTCAGTACTTC,CASSQDLPLGQGAFAKNIQYF,TRBD1,-,TRBJ2-4,TRBV4-3
TGTGCCAGCGTTAGAGGGGGCGCCCCATCCTACGAGCAGTACTTC,CASVRGGAPSYEQYF,TRBD1,-,TRBJ2-7,TRBV27
TGTGCCAGCAGCTTAGGGGGGACAGGTTACAATGAGCAGTTCTTC,CASSLGGTGYNEQFF,TRBD1,-,TRBJ2-1,TRBV11-2
TGCGCCAGCACCAAAAGGGGCGACTATGGCTACACCTTC,CASTKRGDYGYTF,-,-,TRBJ1-2,TRBV5-1
TGCGCCAGCAGCCGAACCCTAGGGGGAGAGACCCAGTACTTC,CASSRTLGGETQYF,-,-,TRBJ2-5,TRBV4-3
TGCGCCAGCAGTGATTTCACCGGGGAGCTGTTTTTT,CASSDFTGELFF,-,few,TRBJ2-2,TRBV10-1
TGTGCCAGCGCACTTACCTTGCTCTCGGGCGAGCAGTACTTC,CASALTLLSGEQYF,-,-,TRBJ2-7,TRBV27
TGTGCCAGCAGCTCTACAAGCGGGGGCCTAAGTGAGCAGTACTTC,CASSSTSGGLSEQYF,TRBD2,-,TRBJ2-7,TRBV11-2
TGTGCCAGCAGCCATCCGATAGCGGGAGTCACCGTAGAAGAGACCCAGTACTTC,CASSHPIAGVTVEETQYF,TRBD2,-,TRBJ2-5,TRBV7-4
TGTGCCAGCACCTACCAGGAGGGTGATTACGAGCAGTACTTC,CASTYQEGDYEQYF,-,-,TRBJ2-7,TRBV11-1
TGTGCCAGCTCACCCGGACAGGGGATGAACACTGAAGCTTTCTTT,CASSPGQGMNTEAFF,TRBD1,few,TRBJ1-1,TRBV18
TGTGCCAGCAGTGAATGGGACGCGTCCTATGGCTACACCTTC,CASSEWDASYGYTF,-,-,TRBJ1-2,TRBV6-1
TGTGCCAGCAGCCAAGTCTCCGACAGTGGCGAGCAGTACTTC,CASSQVSDSGEQYF,-,-,TRBJ2-7,TRBV14